This TCR beta chain is from a study of long-term antiretroviral therapy in people with HIV. Overall study results and limits: From the mid-2000s to the late 2010s, blood was obtained, possibly while participants received older ART regimens. In samples taken after ART, diversity increased but remained below transplant donor control levels.

Investigators performed immunoSEQ version v3.0 at survey level. The method was immunoSEQ multiplex PCR; TCRdb's version includes in-frame clones alone and lacks a portion of them. Among about 20,000 clones, about 89% were seen once, and the ten largest hold 3% to 4%. The CDR3 contains 14 residues. V lost 2 bases, J lost 0 bases, and 7 bases lay in between. Germline CDR1 and CDR2: MNHEY and SVGAGI. With respect to this clone: Its antigen is still unknown.

The sequenced sample was unsorted PBMCs, obtained 2.5 to 2.7 years after starting antiretroviral therapy. J is TRBJ1-1 and V is TRBV6-5, with D unresolved. This TCR derives from a woman aged 45-65 years with HIV. The CDR3 coding sequence is TGTGCCAGCAGTTACCGGACCATGAACACTGAAGCTTTCTTT. It is translated as CASSYRTMNTEAFF.